A selection of T cell receptor beta chains follows, all from one sample in a study of identical twins. TCRdb ran MiXCR on the 5' RACE reads and lists one entry per CDR3 protein. The sample consists of 450,000 to 650,000 distinct CDR3 sequences, approximately 14% of them appearing once. The sample also formed part of further work on yellow fever vaccine responses in identical twins.

The sequenced sample was CD4+ T cells sorted from blood. The receptors were gathered from a woman between 18 and 30 years old in good health. Each CDR3 is given with its conserved first and last residue. The D gene is left open where the match is weak. A row's size may be missing; if present it is once, few, many or a size class.

j_call: TRBJ2-1
d_call: TRBD2
cdr3_length: 16
v_call: TRBV12-3/TRBV12-4
clone_size: many
cdr3_nt: TGTGCCAGCAGTTTGGCGGCGGGGGGCTCCTACAATGAGCAGTTCTTC
cdr3_aa: CASSLAAGGSYNEQFF

j_call: TRBJ2-2
d_call: -
cdr3_length: 15
v_call: TRBV20-1
clone_size: many
cdr3_nt: TGCAGTGCTAGAGGCCTGGGACTTAACACCGGGGAGCTGTTTTTT
cdr3_aa: CSARGLGLNTGELFF

j_call: TRBJ2-7
d_call: TRBD2
cdr3_length: 17
v_call: TRBV5-1
clone_size: -
cdr3_nt: TGCGCCAGCAGCTTGGCCGGGCTAGCCTATACGGGGGGGGAGCAGTACTTC
cdr3_aa: CASSLAGLAYTGGEQYF

j_call: TRBJ2-2
d_call: TRBD2
cdr3_length: 17
v_call: TRBV4-1
clone_size: many
cdr3_nt: TGCGCCAGCAGCCGAGGGACTAGCGGGCTGCTTGGCGGGGAGCTGTTTTTT
cdr3_aa: CASSRGTSGLLGGELFF

j_call: TRBJ2-1
d_call: -
cdr3_length: 16
v_call: TRBV3-1
clone_size: -
cdr3_nt: TGTGCCAGCAGCCAAGATCGGACTCCCAACCACAATGAGCAGTTCTTC
cdr3_aa: CASSQDRTPNHNEQFF

j_call: TRBJ2-2
d_call: TRBD1
cdr3_length: 16
v_call: TRBV10-2
clone_size: -
cdr3_nt: TGCGCCAGCAGTGCCCGGACAGGGCTTCACACCGGGGAGCTGTTTTTT
cdr3_aa: CASSARTGLHTGELFF

j_call: TRBJ2-1
d_call: TRBD2
cdr3_length: 15
v_call: TRBV7-9
clone_size: -
cdr3_nt: TGTGCCAGCAGCTTAAGGGCTAGCGGGGGGAATGAGCAGTTCTTC
cdr3_aa: CASSLRASGGNEQFF

j_call: TRBJ2-5
d_call: TRBD2
cdr3_length: 16
v_call: TRBV7-8
clone_size: -
cdr3_nt: TGTGCCAGCAGCTTAGTGGTTAGCGGGTCCCGGGAGACCCAGTACTTC
cdr3_aa: CASSLVVSGSRETQYF

j_call: TRBJ2-1
d_call: TRBD2
cdr3_length: 14
v_call: TRBV29-1
clone_size: -
cdr3_nt: TGCAGCGTCCAGCGGGAGGGCCGTTACAATGAGCAGTTCTTC
cdr3_aa: CSVQREGRYNEQFF

j_call: TRBJ2-3
d_call: -
cdr3_length: 14
v_call: TRBV10-1
clone_size: -
cdr3_nt: TGCGCCAGCAGTGATGGGGGCGGGAGTCGTACGCAGTATTTT
cdr3_aa: CASSDGGGSRTQYF

j_call: TRBJ1-4
d_call: -
cdr3_length: 14
v_call: TRBV12-3/TRBV12-4
clone_size: -
cdr3_nt: TGTGCCAGCAGTTTCGGGGTGGCTAATGAAAAACTGTTTTTT
cdr3_aa: CASSFGVANEKLFF

j_call: TRBJ2-5
d_call: TRBD2
cdr3_length: 15
v_call: TRBV2
clone_size: -
cdr3_nt: TGTGCCAGCAGTCGTGGACTAGCGGGAGTCGAGACCCAGTACTTC
cdr3_aa: CASSRGLAGVETQYF

j_call: TRBJ1-6
d_call: -
cdr3_length: 15
v_call: TRBV7-8
clone_size: -
cdr3_nt: TGTGCCAGCAGCTTATTAGGCAGCAATAATTCACCCCTCCACTTT
cdr3_aa: CASSLLGSNNSPLHF

j_call: TRBJ1-1
d_call: -
cdr3_length: 14
v_call: TRBV29-1
clone_size: few
cdr3_nt: TGCAGCGCCAGACACCCAGGAATGAACACTGAAGCTTTCTTT
cdr3_aa: CSARHPGMNTEAFF

j_call: TRBJ2-1
d_call: TRBD2
cdr3_length: 15
v_call: TRBV5-1
clone_size: -
cdr3_nt: TGCGCCAGCAGCGGGTGGGTAGCGGGAGACAATGAGCAGTTCTTC
cdr3_aa: CASSGWVAGDNEQFF

j_call: TRBJ2-6
d_call: -
cdr3_length: 16
v_call: TRBV5-1
clone_size: -
cdr3_nt: TGCGCCAGCAGCCAAGGACCGAGCTCTGGGGCCGACGTCCTGACTTTC
cdr3_aa: CASSQGPSSGADVLTF

j_call: TRBJ2-3
d_call: -
cdr3_length: 18
v_call: TRBV3-1
clone_size: -
cdr3_nt: TGTGCCAGCAGCCAAGGGCCAGGGAGTGGCAGGGACTGGGATACGCAGTATTTT
cdr3_aa: CASSQGPGSGRDWDTQYF

j_call: TRBJ1-1
d_call: -
cdr3_length: 10
v_call: TRBV20-1
clone_size: few
cdr3_nt: TGCAGTGCTAAGTGGACTGAAGCTTTCTTT
cdr3_aa: CSAKWTEAFF

j_call: TRBJ1-4
d_call: TRBD1
cdr3_length: 16
v_call: TRBV27
clone_size: many
cdr3_nt: TGTGCCAGCAGTTTCCGAAACAGGGGGCGAGGAGAAAAACTGTTTTTT
cdr3_aa: CASSFRNRGRGEKLFF

j_call: TRBJ1-1
d_call: -
cdr3_length: 13
v_call: TRBV19
clone_size: -
cdr3_nt: TGTGCCAGTAATGGCCCAGGGGTTGCTGAAGCTTTCTTT
cdr3_aa: CASNGPGVAEAFF

j_call: TRBJ2-5
d_call: -
cdr3_length: 13
v_call: TRBV11-2
clone_size: -
cdr3_nt: TGTGCCAGCAGCTCGCGGGGAGTTGAGACCCAGTACTTC
cdr3_aa: CASSSRGVETQYF

j_call: TRBJ2-1
d_call: -
cdr3_length: 14
v_call: TRBV7-2
clone_size: many
cdr3_nt: TGTGCCAGCAGCTTAGTCTGGAGCCGTTATGAGCAGTTCTTC
cdr3_aa: CASSLVWSRYEQFF

j_call: TRBJ2-1
d_call: -
cdr3_length: 13
v_call: TRBV14
clone_size: -
cdr3_nt: TGTGCCAGCAGCCAAGGTGGAGCCTCTCTTCCGTTCTTC
cdr3_aa: CASSQGGASLPFF

j_call: TRBJ2-1
d_call: TRBD2
cdr3_length: 13
v_call: TRBV20-1
clone_size: -
cdr3_nt: TGCAGTGCTAGGACGGGGGGTAGGGGTGAGCAGTTCTTC
cdr3_aa: CSARTGGRGEQFF

j_call: TRBJ2-7
d_call: TRBD2
cdr3_length: 15
v_call: TRBV29-1
clone_size: -
cdr3_nt: TGCAGCGTTGAAGATCGCACTAGCGGGAGCTACGAGCAGTACTTC
cdr3_aa: CSVEDRTSGSYEQYF

j_call: TRBJ1-6
d_call: -
cdr3_length: 15
v_call: TRBV7-2
clone_size: -
cdr3_nt: TGTGCCAGCAGCTTGGACAGAAACTATAATTCACCCCTCCACTTT
cdr3_aa: CASSLDRNYNSPLHF

j_call: TRBJ1-5
d_call: -
cdr3_length: 13
v_call: TRBV4-1
clone_size: -
cdr3_nt: TGCGCCAGCAGCCAAGAGGCCAATCAGCCCCAGCATTTT
cdr3_aa: CASSQEANQPQHF

j_call: TRBJ2-7
d_call: -
cdr3_length: 15
v_call: TRBV20-1
clone_size: -
cdr3_nt: TGCAGTGCCCGCCCCCGGTTTAGCGGATCCTACGAGCAGTACTTC
cdr3_aa: CSARPRFSGSYEQYF

j_call: TRBJ1-2
d_call: -
cdr3_length: 14
v_call: TRBV5-1
clone_size: -
cdr3_nt: TGCGCCAGCAGCTTTACCATGGACAGCTATGGCTACACCTTC
cdr3_aa: CASSFTMDSYGYTF

j_call: TRBJ2-2
d_call: -
cdr3_length: 16
v_call: TRBV24-1
clone_size: -
cdr3_nt: TGTGCCACCAGTGATTCACAGGACGCGAACACCGGGGAGCTGTTTTTT
cdr3_aa: CATSDSQDANTGELFF

j_call: TRBJ2-1
d_call: -
cdr3_length: 16
v_call: TRBV3-1
clone_size: few
cdr3_nt: TGTGCCAGCAGCCAAGTGTTAAGGTCCAGAAACAATGAGCAGTTCTTC
cdr3_aa: CASSQVLRSRNNEQFF

j_call: TRBJ2-3
d_call: -
cdr3_length: 13
v_call: TRBV7-9
clone_size: few
cdr3_nt: TGTGCCAGCAGCTCCAGAGGTTCAGATACGCAGTATTTT
cdr3_aa: CASSSRGSDTQYF

j_call: TRBJ1-1
d_call: TRBD1
cdr3_length: 13
v_call: TRBV9
clone_size: few
cdr3_nt: TGTGCCAGCAGCTCCGGGACAGGGGGCGCCGCTTTCTTT
cdr3_aa: CASSSGTGGAAFF

j_call: TRBJ2-5
d_call: TRBD2
cdr3_length: 13
v_call: TRBV20-1
clone_size: few
cdr3_nt: TGCAGTGCGTGCCGGGACTACGGTGAGACCCAGTACTTC
cdr3_aa: CSACRDYGETQYF

j_call: TRBJ2-2
d_call: TRBD2
cdr3_length: 15
v_call: TRBV6-5
clone_size: -
cdr3_nt: TGTGCCAGCAGTCACGGGACTAGGGACACCGGGGAGCTGTTTTTT
cdr3_aa: CASSHGTRDTGELFF

j_call: TRBJ2-1
d_call: TRBD2
cdr3_length: 15
v_call: TRBV4-1
clone_size: few
cdr3_nt: TGCGCCAGCAGCCTAGGGCTAGCGGGAAGGTATGAGCAGTTCTTC
cdr3_aa: CASSLGLAGRYEQFF

j_call: TRBJ2-7
d_call: -
cdr3_length: 13
v_call: TRBV28
clone_size: -
cdr3_nt: TGTGCCAGCAGTCGTGGCAGGGGCTACGAGCAGTACTTC
cdr3_aa: CASSRGRGYEQYF

j_call: TRBJ1-4
d_call: -
cdr3_length: 13
v_call: TRBV20-1
clone_size: -
cdr3_nt: TGCAGTGCTAGAGATCTCAGAAAGGAAAAACTGTTTTTT
cdr3_aa: CSARDLRKEKLFF

j_call: TRBJ2-1
d_call: -
cdr3_length: 14
v_call: TRBV20-1
clone_size: few
cdr3_nt: TGCAGTGCTAGACGGGACGCTTCAAGGAATGAGCAGTTCTTC
cdr3_aa: CSARRDASRNEQFF

j_call: TRBJ2-4
d_call: -
cdr3_length: 15
v_call: TRBV12-3/TRBV12-4
clone_size: -
cdr3_nt: TGTGCCAGCAGTTTGGTGGGGGCGGCCAAAAACATTCAGTACTTC
cdr3_aa: CASSLVGAAKNIQYF

j_call: TRBJ2-5
d_call: -
cdr3_length: 15
v_call: TRBV5-1
clone_size: -
cdr3_nt: TGCGCCAGCAGCTTGACGCCGGGACCAGGGGAGACCCAGTACTTC
cdr3_aa: CASSLTPGPGETQYF

j_call: TRBJ1-1
d_call: -
cdr3_length: 12
v_call: TRBV5-1
clone_size: once
cdr3_nt: TGCGCCAGCAACTTCCAGAACACTGAAGCTTTCTTT
cdr3_aa: CASNFQNTEAFF

j_call: TRBJ1-1
d_call: -
cdr3_length: 13
v_call: TRBV12-3/TRBV12-4
clone_size: few
cdr3_nt: TGTGCCAGCAGTTCTACAGGGAAAGCTGAAGCTTTCTTT
cdr3_aa: CASSSTGKAEAFF

j_call: TRBJ1-1
d_call: -
cdr3_length: 12
v_call: TRBV6-2/TRBV6-3
clone_size: few
cdr3_nt: TGTGCCAGCAGTTTCCCAGCGGGTGAAGCTTTCTTT
cdr3_aa: CASSFPAGEAFF

j_call: TRBJ2-1
d_call: -
cdr3_length: 16
v_call: TRBV4-1
clone_size: few
cdr3_nt: TGCGCCAGCAGCCAAAGCCCCTCCGTATCCTACAATGAGCAGTTCTTC
cdr3_aa: CASSQSPSVSYNEQFF

j_call: TRBJ2-3
d_call: TRBD2
cdr3_length: 16
v_call: TRBV7-4
clone_size: few
cdr3_nt: TGTGCCAGCAGCTTAGTCTCGCGGGGGGCAGGTGATACGCAGTATTTT
cdr3_aa: CASSLVSRGAGDTQYF

j_call: TRBJ2-5
d_call: -
cdr3_length: 12
v_call: TRBV29-1
clone_size: few
cdr3_nt: TGCAGCGTAGGACATCTCCAAGAGACCCAGTACTTC
cdr3_aa: CSVGHLQETQYF

j_call: TRBJ2-1
d_call: TRBD2
cdr3_length: 16
v_call: TRBV10-3
clone_size: few
cdr3_nt: TGTGCCATCAGTGACTCTAGCGGGAGGGCCTCCGATGAGCAGTTCTTC
cdr3_aa: CAISDSSGRASDEQFF